There are many counts of the clone carrying this T cell receptor beta chain. Its specificity is not known. This CDR3 is 15 amino acids long. V lost 5 bases, J lost 2 bases, and 13 bases lay in between. This entry is derived from a study of CD8 T cells in ankylosing spondylitis. Scientists made TCR beta libraries using quantitative 5'-RACE with molecular barcodes. Using its own MiXCR run on the 5' RACE reads, TCRdb lists one record per CDR3 protein. The table shows about 240,000 distinct CDR3 sequences, with 8.6% occurring only once. Findings and limits, study-wide: Those disease-linked clones were CD8+; they were also relatively rare in peripheral blood. Earlier work had already found some motif variants in reactive arthritis synovial fluid and blood. Made up of about eight highly homologous variants, a TCR beta motif appeared characteristic of ankylosing spondylitis blood.

Source material: blood, either unsorted or a sorted T cell fraction (not recorded which). The origin of this receptor is a male donor with ankylosing spondylitis or in good health (not recorded which). The chain carries TRBV12-3 or TRBV12-4 and TRBJ1-5, with D perhaps TRBD1 (6 bases). CDR3 nucleotide sequence: TGTGCCAGCAGTCCGCAGGGGAGAGGCAATCAGCCCCAGCATTTT. It translates to CASSPQGRGNQPQHF.